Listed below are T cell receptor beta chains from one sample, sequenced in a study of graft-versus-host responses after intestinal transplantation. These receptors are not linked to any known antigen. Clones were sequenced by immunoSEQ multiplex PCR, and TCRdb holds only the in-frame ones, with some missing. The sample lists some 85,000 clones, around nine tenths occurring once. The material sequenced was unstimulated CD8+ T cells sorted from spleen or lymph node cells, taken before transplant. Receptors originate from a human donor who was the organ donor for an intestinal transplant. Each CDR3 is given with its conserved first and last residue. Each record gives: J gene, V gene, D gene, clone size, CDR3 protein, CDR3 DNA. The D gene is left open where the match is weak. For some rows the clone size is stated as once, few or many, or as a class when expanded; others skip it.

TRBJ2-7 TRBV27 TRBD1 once CASSPGQGFGEQYF TGTGCCAGCAGTCCCGGACAGGGGTTCGGCGAGCAGTACTTC
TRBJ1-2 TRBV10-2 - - CASSENRVDGGYTF TGCGCCAGCAGTGAGAACCGGGTAGATGGTGGCTACACCTTC
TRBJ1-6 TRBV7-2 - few CASSPIPAPGLHF TGTGCCAGCAGCCCAATCCCGGCCCCCGGCCTCCACTTT
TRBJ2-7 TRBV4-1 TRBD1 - CASSPYGTGEYEQYF TGCGCCAGCAGCCCATACGGGACAGGGGAATACGAGCAGTACTTC
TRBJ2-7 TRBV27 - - CASRTGTEQYF TGTGCCAGCAGGACAGGCACCGAGCAGTACTTC
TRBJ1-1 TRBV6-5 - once CASSNPSDRNTEAFF TGTGCCAGCAGTAACCCCTCTGACAGGAACACTGAAGCTTTCTTT
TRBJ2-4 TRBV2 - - CASSASELAKNIQYF TGTGCCAGCAGCGCGTCGGAACTGGCCAAAAACATTCAGTACTTC
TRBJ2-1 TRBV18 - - CASSPPGGNEQFF TGTGCCAGCTCACCACCGGGGGGCAATGAGCAGTTCTTC
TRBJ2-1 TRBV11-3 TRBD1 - CASSPPTGRSYNEQFF TGTGCCAGCAGCCCACCGACAGGGCGCTCCTACAATGAGCAGTTCTTC
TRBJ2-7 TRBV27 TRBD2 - CASSFYSGGAYEQYF TGTGCCAGCAGTTTCTACAGCGGGGGGGCCTACGAGCAGTACTTC
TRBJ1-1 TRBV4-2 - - CASSQDGFPDGMNTEAFF TGTGCCAGCAGCCAAGATGGGTTTCCGGATGGCATGAACACTGAAGCTTTCTTT
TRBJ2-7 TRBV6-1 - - CASSEARGLGLSYEQYF TGTGCCAGCAGTGAAGCGCGTGGGTTAGGGCTCTCCTACGAGCAGTACTTC
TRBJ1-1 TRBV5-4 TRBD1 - CASSLLERQGAMGTEAFF TGTGCCAGCAGCCTACTGGAACGCCAGGGGGCAATGGGGACTGAAGCTTTCTTT
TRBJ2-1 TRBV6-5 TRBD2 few CASSYAGGPINEQFF TGTGCCAGCAGTTACGCGGGGGGACCCATCAATGAGCAGTTCTTC